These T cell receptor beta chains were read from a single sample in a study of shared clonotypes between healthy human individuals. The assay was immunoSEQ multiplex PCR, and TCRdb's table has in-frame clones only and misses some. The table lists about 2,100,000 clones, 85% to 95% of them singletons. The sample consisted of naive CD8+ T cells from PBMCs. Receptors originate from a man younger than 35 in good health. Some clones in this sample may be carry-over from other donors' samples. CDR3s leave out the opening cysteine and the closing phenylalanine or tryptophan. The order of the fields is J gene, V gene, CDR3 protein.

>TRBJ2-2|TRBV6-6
ASSTDLVTGELF
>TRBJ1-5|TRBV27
ASSLITIRGPNQPQH
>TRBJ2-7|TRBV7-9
ASRGQGKGEQY
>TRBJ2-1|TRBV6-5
ASSSSVDEQF
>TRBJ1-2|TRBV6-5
ASSSLSDRVNYGYT
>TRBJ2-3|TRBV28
ASSFGQSLKADTQY
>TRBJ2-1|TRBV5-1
ASSLDRAPTHNEQF
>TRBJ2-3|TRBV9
ASSPGTGGWVTDTQY
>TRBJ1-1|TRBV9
ASSVTHGGAEEAF
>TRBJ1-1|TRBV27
ASSSREWNTEAF
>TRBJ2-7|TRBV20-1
SAVGRYEQY
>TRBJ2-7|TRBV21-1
ASSKALWGHGAYEQY
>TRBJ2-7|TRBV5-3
ASSLDRAKKYEQY
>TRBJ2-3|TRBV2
ASTDRGWGTDTQY
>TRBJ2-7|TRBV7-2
ASSSRTGSSSYEQY
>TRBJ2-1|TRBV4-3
ASSQEGVADSSYNEQF
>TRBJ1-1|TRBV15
ATSARQSVNTEAF
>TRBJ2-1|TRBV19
ASSNRDSQEYNEQF
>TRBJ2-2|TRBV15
ATAGTPNTGELF
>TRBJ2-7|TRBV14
ASSRFRDNHREQY